This T cell receptor (beta chain) was documented in a study of T cell changes during pregnancy in multiple sclerosis. Germline loops: CDR1 SNHLY, CDR2 FYNNEI. This CDR3 has 15 residues. Trimming took 8 bases from V and 0 from J, leaving 13 bases between them. Some clones are missing from TCRdb's copy, which holds only in-frame ones; the method was immunoSEQ multiplex PCR. The profile covers roughly 93,000 clones, with 92% appearing a single time and 2% to 3% taken by the ten largest. This sequence was found in a female donor in good health, enrolled as a control in a pregnancy study. This chain links TRBV2 with TRBJ1-4, with no clear D. The sequences come from peripheral blood, collected after pregnancy. The CDR3 sequence is CASLFESSTNEKLFF. The CDR3 region has the DNA TGTGCCAGCCTTTTTGAGAGCTCAACTAATGAAAAACTGTTTTTT.